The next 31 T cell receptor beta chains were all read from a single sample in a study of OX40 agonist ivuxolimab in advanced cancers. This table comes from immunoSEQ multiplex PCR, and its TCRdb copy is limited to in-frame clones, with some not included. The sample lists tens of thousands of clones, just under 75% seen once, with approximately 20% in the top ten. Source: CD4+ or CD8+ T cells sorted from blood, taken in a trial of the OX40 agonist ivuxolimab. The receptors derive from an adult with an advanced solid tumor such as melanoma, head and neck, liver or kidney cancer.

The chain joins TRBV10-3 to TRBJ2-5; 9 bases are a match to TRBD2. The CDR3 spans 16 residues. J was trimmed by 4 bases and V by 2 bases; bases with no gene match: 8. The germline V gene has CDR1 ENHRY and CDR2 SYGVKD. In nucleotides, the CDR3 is TGTGCCATCAGTGAGCAGCGGGAGGTGGTGGGAGAGACCCAGTACTTC. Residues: CAISEQREVVGETQYF.

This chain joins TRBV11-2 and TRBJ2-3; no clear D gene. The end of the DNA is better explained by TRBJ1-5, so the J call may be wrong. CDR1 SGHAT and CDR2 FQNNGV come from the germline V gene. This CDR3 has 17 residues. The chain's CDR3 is CASSFPREGRRTDTQHF. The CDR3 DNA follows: TGTGCCAGCAGTTTCCCCCGGGAAGGGAGGAGAACAGATACGCAGCATTTT.

CDR3 loop: CAISLGQGRVNEQFF. CDR3 in DNA: TGTGCCATCAGTCTGGGACAGGGGAGAGTCAATGAGCAGTTCTTC. This rearrangement joins TRBV10-3 to TRBJ2-1; 10 nucleotides line up with TRBD1. CDR3 size: 15 residues. V was pared by 5 bases and J by 6 bases, with 7 bases of the junction left unmatched. The germline gives CDR1 ENHRY, CDR2 SYGVKD.

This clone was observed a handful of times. This chain's CDR3 is CASSLGGTGDSYEQYF. In DNA, the CDR3 is TGTGCCAGCAGCTTGGGAGGGACAGGGGACTCCTACGAGCAGTACTTC. The chain carries TRBV5-8 and TRBJ2-7; 10 bases agree with TRBD1. Germline loops: CDR1 SGHTS, CDR2 YDEGEE. The ends lost 0 bases at V and 0 bases at J; junction bases unmatched: 3. The CDR3 has 16 amino acids.

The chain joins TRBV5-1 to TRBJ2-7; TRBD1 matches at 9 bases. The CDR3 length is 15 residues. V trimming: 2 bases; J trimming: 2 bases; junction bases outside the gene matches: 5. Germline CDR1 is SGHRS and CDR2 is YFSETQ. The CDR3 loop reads CASSFTGTGTYEQYF. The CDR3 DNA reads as TGCGCCAGCAGCTTCACCGGGACAGGGACCTACGAGCAGTACTTC.

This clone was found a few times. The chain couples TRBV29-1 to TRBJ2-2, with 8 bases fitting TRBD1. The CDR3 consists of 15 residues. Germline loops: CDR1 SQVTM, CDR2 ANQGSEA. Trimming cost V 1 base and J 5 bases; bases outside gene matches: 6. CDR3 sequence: CSVEGQGAITGELFF. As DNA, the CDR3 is TGCAGCGTTGAAGGGCAGGGGGCCATAACCGGGGAGCTGTTTTTT.

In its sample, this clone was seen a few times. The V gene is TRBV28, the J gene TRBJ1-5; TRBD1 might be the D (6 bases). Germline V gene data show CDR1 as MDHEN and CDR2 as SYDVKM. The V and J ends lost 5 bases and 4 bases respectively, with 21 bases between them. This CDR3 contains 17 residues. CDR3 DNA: TGTGCCAGCAGTAAGAGCGACGGGGGCGGGCCGAATCAGCCCCAGCATTTT. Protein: CASSKSDGGGPNQPQHF.

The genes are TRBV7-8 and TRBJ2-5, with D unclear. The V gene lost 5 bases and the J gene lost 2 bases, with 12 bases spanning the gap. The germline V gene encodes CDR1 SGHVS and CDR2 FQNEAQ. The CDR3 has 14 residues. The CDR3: CASSTRQRQETQYF. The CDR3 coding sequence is TGTGCCAGCAGCACCCGACAACGACAAGAGACCCAGTACTTC. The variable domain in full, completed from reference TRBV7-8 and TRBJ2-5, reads GAGVSQSPRYKVAKRGQDVALRCDPISGHVSLFWYQQALGQGPEFLTYFQNEAQLDKSGLPSDRFFAERPEGSVSTLKIQRTQQEDSAVYLCASSTRQRQETQYFGPGTRLLVL.

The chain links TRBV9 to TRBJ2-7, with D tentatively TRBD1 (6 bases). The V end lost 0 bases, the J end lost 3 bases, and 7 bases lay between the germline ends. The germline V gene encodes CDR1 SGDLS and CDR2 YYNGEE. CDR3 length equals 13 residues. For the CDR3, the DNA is TGTGCCAGCAGCGTAGAGGGGGACTACGAGCAGTACTTC. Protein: CASSVEGDYEQYF. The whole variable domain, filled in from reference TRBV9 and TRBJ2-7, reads DSGVTQTPKHLITATGQRVTLRCSPRSGDLSVYWYQQSLDQGLQFLIQYYNGEERAKGNILERFSAQQFPDLHSELNLSSLELGDSALYFCASSVEGDYEQYFGPGTRLTVT.

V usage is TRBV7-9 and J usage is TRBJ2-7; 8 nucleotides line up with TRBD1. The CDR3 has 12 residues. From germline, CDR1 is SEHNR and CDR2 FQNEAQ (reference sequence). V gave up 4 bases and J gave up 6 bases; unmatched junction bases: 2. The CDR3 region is CASSYTGGEQYF. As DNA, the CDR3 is TGTGCCAGCAGCTATACAGGGGGCGAGCAGTACTTC.

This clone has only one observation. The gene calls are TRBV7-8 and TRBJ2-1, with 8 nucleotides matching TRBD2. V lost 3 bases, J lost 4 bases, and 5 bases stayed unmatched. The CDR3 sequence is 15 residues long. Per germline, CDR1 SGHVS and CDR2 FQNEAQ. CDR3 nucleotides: TGTGCCAGCAGCTTTTGGCGGGGGGTTTACAATGAGCAGTTCTTC. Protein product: CASSFWRGVYNEQFF.

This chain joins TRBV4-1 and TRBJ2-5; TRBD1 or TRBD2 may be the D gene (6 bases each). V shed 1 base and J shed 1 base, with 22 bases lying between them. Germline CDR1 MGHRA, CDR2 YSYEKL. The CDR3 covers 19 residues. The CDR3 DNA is TGCGCCAGCAGCCAAGGACCTCCGGAAAGGGGGGACCTCCAAGAGACCCAGTACTTC. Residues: CASSQGPPERGDLQETQYF.

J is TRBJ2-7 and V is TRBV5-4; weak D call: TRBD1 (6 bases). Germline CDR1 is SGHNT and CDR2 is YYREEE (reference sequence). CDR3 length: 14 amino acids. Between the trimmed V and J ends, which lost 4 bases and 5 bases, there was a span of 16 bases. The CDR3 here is CASSAAGVYDEQYF. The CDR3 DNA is TGTGCCAGCAGCGCTGCAGGGGTATATGACGAGCAGTACTTC.

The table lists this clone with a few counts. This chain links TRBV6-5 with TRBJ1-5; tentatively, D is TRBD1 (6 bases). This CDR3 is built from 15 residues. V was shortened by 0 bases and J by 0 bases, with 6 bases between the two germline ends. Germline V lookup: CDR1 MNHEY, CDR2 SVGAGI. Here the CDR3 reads CASSYSQGSNQPQHF. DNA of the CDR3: TGTGCCAGCAGTTACTCACAGGGTAGCAATCAGCCCCAGCATTTT.

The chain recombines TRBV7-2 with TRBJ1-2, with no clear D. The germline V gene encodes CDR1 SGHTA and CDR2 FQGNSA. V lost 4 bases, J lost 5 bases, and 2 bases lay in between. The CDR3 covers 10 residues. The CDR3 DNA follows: TGTGCCAGCAGCTCGTATGGCTACACCTTC. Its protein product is CASSSYGYTF.

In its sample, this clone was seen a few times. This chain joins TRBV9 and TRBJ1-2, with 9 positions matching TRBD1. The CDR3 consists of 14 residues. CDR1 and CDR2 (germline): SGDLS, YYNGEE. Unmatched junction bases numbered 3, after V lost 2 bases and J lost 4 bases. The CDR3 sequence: CASSVGQGSYGYTF. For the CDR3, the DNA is TGTGCCAGCAGCGTCGGACAGGGGTCCTATGGCTACACCTTC.

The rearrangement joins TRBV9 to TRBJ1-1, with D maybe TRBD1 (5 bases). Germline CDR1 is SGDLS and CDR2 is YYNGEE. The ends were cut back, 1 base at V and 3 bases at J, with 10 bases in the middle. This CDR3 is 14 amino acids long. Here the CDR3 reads CASSVIGGDTEAFF. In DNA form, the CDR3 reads TGTGCCAGCAGCGTAATCGGGGGTGACACTGAAGCTTTCTTT.

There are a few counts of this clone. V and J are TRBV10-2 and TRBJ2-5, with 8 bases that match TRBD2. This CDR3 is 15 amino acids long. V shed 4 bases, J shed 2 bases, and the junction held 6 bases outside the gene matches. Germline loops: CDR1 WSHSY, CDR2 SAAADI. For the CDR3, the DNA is TGCGCCAGCAGTGGACGCGGGGGGCGGCAAGAGACCCAGTACTTC. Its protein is CASSGRGGRQETQYF.

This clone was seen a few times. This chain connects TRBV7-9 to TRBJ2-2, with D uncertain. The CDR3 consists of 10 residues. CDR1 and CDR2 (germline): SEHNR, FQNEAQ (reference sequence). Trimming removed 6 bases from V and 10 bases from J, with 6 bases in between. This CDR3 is CASSPEELFF. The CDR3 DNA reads TGTGCCAGCAGTCCGGAGGAGCTGTTTTTT.

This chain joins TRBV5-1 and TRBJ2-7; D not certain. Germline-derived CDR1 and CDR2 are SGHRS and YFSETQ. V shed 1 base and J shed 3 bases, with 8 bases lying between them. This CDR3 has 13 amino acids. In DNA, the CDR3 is TGCGCCAGCAGCTTGAAGGGCAACTACGAGCAGTACTTC. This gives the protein CASSLKGNYEQYF.

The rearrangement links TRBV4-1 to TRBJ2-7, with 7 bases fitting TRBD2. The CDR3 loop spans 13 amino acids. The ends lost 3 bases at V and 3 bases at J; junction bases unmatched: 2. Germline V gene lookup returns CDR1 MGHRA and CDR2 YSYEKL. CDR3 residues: CASSHGGGYEQYF. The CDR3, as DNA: TGCGCCAGCAGCCATGGGGGGGGCTACGAGCAGTACTTC.

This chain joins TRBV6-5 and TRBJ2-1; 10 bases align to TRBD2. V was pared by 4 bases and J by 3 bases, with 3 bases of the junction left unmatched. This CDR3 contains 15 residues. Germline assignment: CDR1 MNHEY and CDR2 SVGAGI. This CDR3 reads CASSSGTSVYNEQFF. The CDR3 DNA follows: TGTGCCAGCAGTTCCGGGACTAGCGTCTACAATGAGCAGTTCTTC.

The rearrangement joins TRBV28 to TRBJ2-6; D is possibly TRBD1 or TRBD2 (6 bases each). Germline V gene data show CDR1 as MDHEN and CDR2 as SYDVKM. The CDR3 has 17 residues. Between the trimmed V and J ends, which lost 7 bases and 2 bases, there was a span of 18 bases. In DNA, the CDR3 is TGTGCCAGCACTTTGAGGGGGGCCGTCGCTGGGGCCAACGTCCTGACTTTC. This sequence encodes CASTLRGAVAGANVLTF. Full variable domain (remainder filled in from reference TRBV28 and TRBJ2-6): DVKVTQSSRYLVKRTGEKVFLECVQDMDHENMFWYRQDPGLGLRLIYFSYDVKMKEKGDIPEGYSVSREKKERFSLILESASTNQTSMYLCASTLRGAVAGANVLTFGAGSRLTVL.

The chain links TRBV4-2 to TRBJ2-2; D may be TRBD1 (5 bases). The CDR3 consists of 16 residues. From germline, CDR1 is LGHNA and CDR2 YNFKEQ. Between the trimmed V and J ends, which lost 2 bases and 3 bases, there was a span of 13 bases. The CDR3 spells CASSQSPDTYTGELFF. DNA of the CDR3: TGTGCCAGCAGCCAATCTCCGGACACTTACACCGGGGAGCTGTTTTTT.

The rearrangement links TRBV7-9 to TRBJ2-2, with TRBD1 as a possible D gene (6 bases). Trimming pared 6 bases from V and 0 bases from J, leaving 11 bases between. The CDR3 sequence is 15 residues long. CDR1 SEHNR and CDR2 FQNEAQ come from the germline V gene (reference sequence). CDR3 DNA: TGTGCCAGCAGTCTACAGGGAACGAACACCGGGGAGCTGTTTTTT. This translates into CASSLQGTNTGELFF.

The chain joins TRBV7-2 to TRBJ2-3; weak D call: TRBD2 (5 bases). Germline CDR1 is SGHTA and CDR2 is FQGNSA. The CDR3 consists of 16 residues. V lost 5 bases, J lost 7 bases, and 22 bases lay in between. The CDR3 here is CASSPMGGSFGNTQYF. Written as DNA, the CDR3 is TGTGCCAGCAGCCCGATGGGCGGGTCCTTTGGGAATACGCAGTATTTT.

The CDR3 loop reads CASSLNSGTDNTGELFF. CDR3 DNA: TGCGCCAGCAGTCTTAACTCCGGGACAGATAACACCGGGGAGCTGTTTTTT. J is TRBJ2-2 and V is TRBV23-1, with 7 bases aligning to TRBD1. TRBV23-1 is classed as an ORF, of uncertain function. The CDR3 runs to 17 residues. V was clipped by 4 bases and J by 2 bases; unmatched bases: 10.

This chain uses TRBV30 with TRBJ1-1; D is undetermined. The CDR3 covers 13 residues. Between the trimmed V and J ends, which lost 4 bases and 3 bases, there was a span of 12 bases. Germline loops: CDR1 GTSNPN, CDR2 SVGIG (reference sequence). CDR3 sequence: CAWKSEVDTEAFF. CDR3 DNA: TGTGCCTGGAAATCGGAGGTGGACACTGAAGCTTTCTTT.

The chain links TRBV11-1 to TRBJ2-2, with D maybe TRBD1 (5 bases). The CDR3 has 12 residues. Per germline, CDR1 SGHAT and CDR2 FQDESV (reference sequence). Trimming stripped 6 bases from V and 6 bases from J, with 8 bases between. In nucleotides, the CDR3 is TGTGCCAGCAGGACAGACCCCGGGGAGCTGTTTTTT. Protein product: CASRTDPGELFF.

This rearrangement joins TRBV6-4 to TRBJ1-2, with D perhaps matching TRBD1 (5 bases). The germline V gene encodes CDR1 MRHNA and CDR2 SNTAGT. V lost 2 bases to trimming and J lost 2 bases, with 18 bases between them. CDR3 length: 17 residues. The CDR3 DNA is TGTGCCAGCAGTGACAAGTCCGGGACTCTCCGGAACTATGGCTACACCTTC. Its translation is CASSDKSGTLRNYGYTF.

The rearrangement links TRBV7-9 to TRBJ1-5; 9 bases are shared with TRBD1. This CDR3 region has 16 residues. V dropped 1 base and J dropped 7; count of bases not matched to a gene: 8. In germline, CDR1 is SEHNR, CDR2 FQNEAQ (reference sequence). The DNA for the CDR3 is TGTGCCAGCAGCTTAGTTTTGGGACAGGGCGACCAGCCCCAGCATTTT. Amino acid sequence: CASSLVLGQGDQPQHF.